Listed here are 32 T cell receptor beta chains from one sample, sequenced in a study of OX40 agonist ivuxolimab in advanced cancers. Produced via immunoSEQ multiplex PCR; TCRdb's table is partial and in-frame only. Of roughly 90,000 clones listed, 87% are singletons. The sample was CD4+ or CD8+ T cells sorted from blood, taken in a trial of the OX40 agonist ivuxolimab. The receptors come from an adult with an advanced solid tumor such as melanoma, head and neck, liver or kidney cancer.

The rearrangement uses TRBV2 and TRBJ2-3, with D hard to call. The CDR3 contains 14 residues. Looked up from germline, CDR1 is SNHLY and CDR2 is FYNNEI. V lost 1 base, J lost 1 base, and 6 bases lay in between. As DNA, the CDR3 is TGTGCCAGCAGTGAAGACGGTGGCACAGATACGCAGTATTTT. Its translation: CASSEDGGTDTQYF.

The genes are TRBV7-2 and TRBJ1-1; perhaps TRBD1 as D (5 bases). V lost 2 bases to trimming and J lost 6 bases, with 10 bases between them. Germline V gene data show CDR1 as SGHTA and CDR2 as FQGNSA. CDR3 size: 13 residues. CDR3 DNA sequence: TGTGCCAGCAGCTTACAGGGTATACCTGAAGCTTTCTTT. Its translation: CASSLQGIPEAFF.

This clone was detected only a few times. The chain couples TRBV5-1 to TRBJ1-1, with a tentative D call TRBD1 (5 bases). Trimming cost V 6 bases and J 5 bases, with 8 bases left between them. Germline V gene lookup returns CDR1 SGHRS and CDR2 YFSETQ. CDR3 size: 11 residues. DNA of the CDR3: TGCGCCAGCAAAGGGGAGACTGAAGCTTTCTTT. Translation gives CASKGETEAFF. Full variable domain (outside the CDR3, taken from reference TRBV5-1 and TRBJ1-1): KAGVTQTPRYLIKTRGQQVTLSCSPISGHRSVSWYQQTPGQGLQFLFEYFSETQRNKGNFPGRFSGRQFSNSRSEMNVSTLELGDSALYLCASKGETEAFFGQGTRLTVV.

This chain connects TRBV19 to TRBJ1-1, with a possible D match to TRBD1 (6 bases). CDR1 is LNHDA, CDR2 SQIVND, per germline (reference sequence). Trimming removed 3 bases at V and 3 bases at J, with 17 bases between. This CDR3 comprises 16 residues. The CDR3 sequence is CASSIRGRGRYTEAFF. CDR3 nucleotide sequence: TGTGCCAGTAGTATCAGGGGCAGGGGAAGGTACACTGAAGCTTTCTTT.

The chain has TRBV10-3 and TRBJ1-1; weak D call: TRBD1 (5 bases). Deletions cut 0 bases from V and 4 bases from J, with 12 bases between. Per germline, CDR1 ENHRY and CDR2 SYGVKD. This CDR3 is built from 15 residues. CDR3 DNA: TGTGCCATCAGTGAGTCCGGGGGTCGGAGCACTGAAGCTTTCTTT. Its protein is CAISESGGRSTEAFF.

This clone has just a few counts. The CDR3 sequence: CASSQGQGAIKFSYEQYF. The CDR3 DNA is TGTGCCAGCAGCCAGGGACAGGGCGCAATAAAGTTCTCCTACGAGCAGTACTTC. The chain recombines TRBV4-2 with TRBJ2-7; 9 bases are a match to TRBD1. The CDR3 extends over 18 amino acids. V was pared by 3 bases and J by 0 bases, with 12 bases of the junction left unmatched. CDR1 LGHNA and CDR2 YNFKEQ come from the germline V gene.

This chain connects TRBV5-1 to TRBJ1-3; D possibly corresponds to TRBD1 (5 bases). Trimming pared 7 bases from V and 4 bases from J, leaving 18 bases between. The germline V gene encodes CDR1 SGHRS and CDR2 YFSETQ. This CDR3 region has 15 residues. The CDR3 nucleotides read TGCGCCAGCGGGGAGAGGGGAACTCCGGGAAACACCATATATTTT. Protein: CASGERGTPGNTIYF.

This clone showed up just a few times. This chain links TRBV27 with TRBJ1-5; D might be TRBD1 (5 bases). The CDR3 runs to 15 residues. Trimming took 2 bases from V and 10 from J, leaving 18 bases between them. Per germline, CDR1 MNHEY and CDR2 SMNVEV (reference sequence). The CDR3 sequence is CASSLSAGPDHPQHF. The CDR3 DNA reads TGTGCCAGCAGTTTAAGTGCGGGACCCGACCATCCCCAGCATTTT.

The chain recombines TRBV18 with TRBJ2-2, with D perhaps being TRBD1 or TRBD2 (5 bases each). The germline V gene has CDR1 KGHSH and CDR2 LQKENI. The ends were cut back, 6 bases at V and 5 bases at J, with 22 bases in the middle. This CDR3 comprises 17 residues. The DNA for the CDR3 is TGTGCCAGCTCCAAAGACAGCGTGACCTCGGGGACCGGGGAGCTGTTTTTT. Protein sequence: CASSKDSVTSGTGELFF. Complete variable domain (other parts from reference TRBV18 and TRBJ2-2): NAGVMQNPRHLVRRRGQEARLRCSPMKGHSHVYWYRQLPEEGLKFMVYLQKENIIDESGMPKERFSAEFPKEGPSILRIQQVVRGDSAAYFCASSKDSVTSGTGELFFGEGSRLTVL.

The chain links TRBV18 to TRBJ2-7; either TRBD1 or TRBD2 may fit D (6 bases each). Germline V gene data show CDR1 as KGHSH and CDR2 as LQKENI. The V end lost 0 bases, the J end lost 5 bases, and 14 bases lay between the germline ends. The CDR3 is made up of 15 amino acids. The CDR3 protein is CASSPPTGARNEQYF. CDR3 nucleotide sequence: TGTGCCAGCTCACCACCTACGGGGGCAAGGAACGAGCAGTACTTC.

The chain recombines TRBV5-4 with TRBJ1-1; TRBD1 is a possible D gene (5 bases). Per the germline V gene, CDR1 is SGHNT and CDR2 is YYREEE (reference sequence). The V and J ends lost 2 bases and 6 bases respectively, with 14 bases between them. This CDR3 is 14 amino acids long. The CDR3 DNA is TGTGCCAGCAGCTTATCAGGCAGGGACGCTGAAGCTTTCTTT. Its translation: CASSLSGRDAEAFF. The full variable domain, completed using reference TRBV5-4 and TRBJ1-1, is ETGVTQSPTHLIKTRGQQVTLRCSSQSGHNTVSWYQQALGQGPQFIFQYYREEENGRGNFPPRFSGLQFPNYSSELNVNALELDDSALYLCASSLSGRDAEAFFGQGTRLTVV.

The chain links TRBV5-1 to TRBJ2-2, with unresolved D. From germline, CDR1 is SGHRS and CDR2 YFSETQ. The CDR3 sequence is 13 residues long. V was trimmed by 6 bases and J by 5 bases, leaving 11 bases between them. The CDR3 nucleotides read TGCGCCAGCACTAGGGTAGGAACCGGGGAGCTGTTTTTT. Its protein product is CASTRVGTGELFF.

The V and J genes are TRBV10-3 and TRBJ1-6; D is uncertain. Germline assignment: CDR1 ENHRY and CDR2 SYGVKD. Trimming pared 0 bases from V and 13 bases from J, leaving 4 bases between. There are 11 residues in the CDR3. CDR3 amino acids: CAISESGPLHF. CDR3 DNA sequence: TGTGCCATCAGTGAGTCAGGGCCCCTCCACTTT.

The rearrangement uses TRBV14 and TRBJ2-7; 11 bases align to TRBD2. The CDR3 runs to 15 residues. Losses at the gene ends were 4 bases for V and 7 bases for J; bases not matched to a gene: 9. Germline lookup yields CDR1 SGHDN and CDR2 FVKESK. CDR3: CASSLRLAGTGEQYF. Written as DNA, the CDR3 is TGTGCCAGCAGCCTTCGACTAGCGGGAACGGGGGAGCAGTACTTC.

The CDR3 DNA follows: TGTGCCAGCAGCCCCCCCCTACAGGGGACCCCTGGGGAGCAGTACTTC. As protein: CASSPPLQGTPGEQYF. The V and J genes are TRBV7-9 and TRBJ2-7, with TRBD1 identical over 7 bases. Losses at the gene ends were 5 bases for V and 7 bases for J; bases not matched to a gene: 17. The CDR3 is 16 amino acids. Germline V CDR1 and CDR2: SEHNR, FQNEAQ (reference sequence).

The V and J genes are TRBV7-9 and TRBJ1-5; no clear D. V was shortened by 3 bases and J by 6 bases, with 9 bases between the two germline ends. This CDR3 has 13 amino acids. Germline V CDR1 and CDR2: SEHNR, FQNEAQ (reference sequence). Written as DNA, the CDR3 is TGTGCCAGCAGCTTCGGGTATCTTCAGCCCCAGCATTTT. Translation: CASSFGYLQPQHF.

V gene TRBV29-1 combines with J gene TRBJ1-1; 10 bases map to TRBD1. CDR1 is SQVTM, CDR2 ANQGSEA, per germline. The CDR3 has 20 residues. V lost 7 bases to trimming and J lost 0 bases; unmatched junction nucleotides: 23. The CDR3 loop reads CSARKETRDRGFIMNTEAFF. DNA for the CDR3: TGCAGCGCCAGAAAAGAAACCCGGGACAGGGGTTTTATAATGAACACTGAAGCTTTCTTT.

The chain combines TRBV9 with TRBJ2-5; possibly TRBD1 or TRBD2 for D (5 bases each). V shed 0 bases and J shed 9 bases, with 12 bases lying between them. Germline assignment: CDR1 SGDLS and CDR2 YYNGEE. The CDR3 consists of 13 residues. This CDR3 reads CASSVVTGPPQYF. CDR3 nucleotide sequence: TGTGCCAGCAGCGTAGTGACGGGACCCCCCCAGTACTTC.

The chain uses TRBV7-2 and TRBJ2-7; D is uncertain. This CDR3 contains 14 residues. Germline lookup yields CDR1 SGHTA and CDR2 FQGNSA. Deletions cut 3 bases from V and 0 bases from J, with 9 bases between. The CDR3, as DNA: TGTGCCAGCAGCTTTAGGACGGCCTCCTACGAGCAGTACTTC. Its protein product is CASSFRTASYEQYF.

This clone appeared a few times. The DNA for the CDR3 is TGCGCCAGCAGCTTGGAGGTGGTTGGGGAGACCCAGTACTTC. Translated: CASSLEVVGETQYF. The chain carries TRBV5-1 and TRBJ2-5; D is undetermined. This CDR3 has 14 amino acids. The V gene lost 0 bases and the J gene lost 5 bases, with 11 bases spanning the gap. Germline loops: CDR1 SGHRS, CDR2 YFSETQ.

Written as DNA, the CDR3 is TGTGCCAGCAGTTCTGGGGGGTTACTAGGAAACACCATATATTTT. Protein sequence: CASSSGGLLGNTIYF. This rearrangement joins TRBV13 to TRBJ1-3; possibly TRBD1 for D (5 bases). Germline CDR1 reads PRHDT; CDR2 reads FYEKMQ (reference sequence). This CDR3 has 15 residues. V lost 6 bases, J lost 4 bases, and 16 bases lay in between.

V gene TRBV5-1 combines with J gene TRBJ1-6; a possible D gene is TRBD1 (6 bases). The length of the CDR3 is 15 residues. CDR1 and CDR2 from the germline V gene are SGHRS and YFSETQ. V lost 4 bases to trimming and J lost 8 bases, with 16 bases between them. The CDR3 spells CASSLRQAQDSPLHF. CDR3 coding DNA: TGCGCCAGCAGCCTCCGACAGGCGCAGGATTCACCCCTCCACTTT.

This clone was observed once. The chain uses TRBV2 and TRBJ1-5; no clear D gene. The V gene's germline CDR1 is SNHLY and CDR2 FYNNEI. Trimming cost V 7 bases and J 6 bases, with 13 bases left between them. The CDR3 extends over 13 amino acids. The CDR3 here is CASNGFRAQPQHF. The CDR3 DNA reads TGTGCCAGCAATGGGTTCCGCGCTCAGCCCCAGCATTTT.

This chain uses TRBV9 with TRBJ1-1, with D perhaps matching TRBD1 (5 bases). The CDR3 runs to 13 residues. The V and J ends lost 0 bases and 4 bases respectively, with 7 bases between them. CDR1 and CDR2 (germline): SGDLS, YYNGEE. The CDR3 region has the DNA TGTGCCAGCAGCGTAGCTAGGGGCACTGAAGCTTTCTTT. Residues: CASSVARGTEAFF.

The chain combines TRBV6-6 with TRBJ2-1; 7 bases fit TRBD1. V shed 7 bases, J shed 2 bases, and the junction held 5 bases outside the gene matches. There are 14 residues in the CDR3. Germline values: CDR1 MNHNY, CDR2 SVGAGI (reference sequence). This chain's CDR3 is CASTRQGAYNEQFF. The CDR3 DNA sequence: TGTGCCAGCACCAGACAGGGCGCCTACAATGAGCAGTTCTTC.

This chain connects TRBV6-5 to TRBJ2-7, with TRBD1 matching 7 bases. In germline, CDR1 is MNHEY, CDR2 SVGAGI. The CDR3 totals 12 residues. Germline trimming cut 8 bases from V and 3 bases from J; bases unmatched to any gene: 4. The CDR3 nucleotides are TGTGCCAGCCGACAGGGTGACTACGAGCAGTACTTC. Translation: CASRQGDYEQYF.

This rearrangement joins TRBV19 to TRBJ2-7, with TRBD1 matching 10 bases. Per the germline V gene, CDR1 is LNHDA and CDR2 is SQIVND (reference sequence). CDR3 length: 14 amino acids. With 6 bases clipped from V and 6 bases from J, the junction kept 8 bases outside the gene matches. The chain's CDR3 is CASRTGGTTGEQYF. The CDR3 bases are TGTGCCAGTAGGACAGGGGGCACTACGGGCGAGCAGTACTTC.

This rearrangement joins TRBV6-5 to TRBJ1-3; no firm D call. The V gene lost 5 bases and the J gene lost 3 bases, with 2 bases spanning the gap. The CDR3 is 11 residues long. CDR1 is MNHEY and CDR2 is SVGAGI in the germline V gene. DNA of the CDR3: TGTGCCAGCAGTGGTGGAAACACCATATATTTT. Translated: CASSGGNTIYF.

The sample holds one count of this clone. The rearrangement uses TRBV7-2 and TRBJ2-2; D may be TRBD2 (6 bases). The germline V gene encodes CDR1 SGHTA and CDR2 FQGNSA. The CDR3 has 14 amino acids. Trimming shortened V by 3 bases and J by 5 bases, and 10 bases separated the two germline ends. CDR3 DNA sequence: TGTGCCAGCAGCTTCGGGGGAGAGACCGGGGAGCTGTTTTTT. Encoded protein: CASSFGGETGELFF.

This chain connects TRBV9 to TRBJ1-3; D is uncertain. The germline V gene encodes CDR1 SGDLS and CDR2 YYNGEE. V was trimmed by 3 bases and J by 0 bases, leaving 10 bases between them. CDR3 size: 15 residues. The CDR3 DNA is TGTGCCAGCAGCGCTATGGGAGTCTCTGGAAACACCATATATTTT. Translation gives CASSAMGVSGNTIYF.

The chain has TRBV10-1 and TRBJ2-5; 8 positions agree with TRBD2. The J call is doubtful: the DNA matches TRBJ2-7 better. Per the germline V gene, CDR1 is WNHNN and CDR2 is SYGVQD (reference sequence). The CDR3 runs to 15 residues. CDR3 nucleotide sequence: TGCGCCAGCAGTGAGTCTAGCGGGGCTAACTACGAGCAGTACTTC. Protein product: CASSESSGANYEQYF.

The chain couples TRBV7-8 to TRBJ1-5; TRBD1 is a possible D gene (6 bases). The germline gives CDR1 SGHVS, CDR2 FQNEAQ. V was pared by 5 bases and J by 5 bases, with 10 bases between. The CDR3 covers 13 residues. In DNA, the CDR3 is TGTGCCAGCAGCCCTCACAGGGATCAGCCCCAGCATTTT. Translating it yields CASSPHRDQPQHF. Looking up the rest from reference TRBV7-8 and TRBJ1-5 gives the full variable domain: GAGVSQSPRYKVAKRGQDVALRCDPISGHVSLFWYQQALGQGPEFLTYFQNEAQLDKSGLPSDRFFAERPEGSVSTLKIQRTQQEDSAVYLCASSPHRDQPQHFGDGTRLSIL.